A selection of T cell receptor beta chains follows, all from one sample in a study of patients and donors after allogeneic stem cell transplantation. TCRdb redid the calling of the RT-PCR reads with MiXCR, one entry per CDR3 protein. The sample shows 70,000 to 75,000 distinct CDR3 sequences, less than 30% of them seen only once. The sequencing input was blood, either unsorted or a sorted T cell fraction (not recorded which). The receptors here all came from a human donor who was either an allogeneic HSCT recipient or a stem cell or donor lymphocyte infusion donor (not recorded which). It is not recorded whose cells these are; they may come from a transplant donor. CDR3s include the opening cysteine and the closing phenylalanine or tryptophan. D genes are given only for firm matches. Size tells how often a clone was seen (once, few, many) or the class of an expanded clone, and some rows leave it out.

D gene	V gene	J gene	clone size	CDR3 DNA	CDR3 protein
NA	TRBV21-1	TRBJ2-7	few	TGTGCCAGCAGCAAAGGATCCCCAATCAAGAACTACGAGCAGTACTTC	CASSKGSPIKNYEQYF
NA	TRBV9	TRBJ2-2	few	TGTGCCAGCAGCGTAGTAGAGTGGAGAGGGGACTTAAACACCGGGGAGCTGTTTTTT	CASSVVEWRGDLNTGELFF
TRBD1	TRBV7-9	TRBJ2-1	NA	TGTGCCAGCAGCTTAGATTTCGGACCCCGGAAGGGACAGAGCTCCTACAATGAGCAGTTCTTC	CASSLDFGPRKGQSSYNEQFF
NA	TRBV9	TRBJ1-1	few	TGTGCCAGCAGCGTTTCAGGGACAAGGGCTGAAGCTTTCTTT	CASSVSGTRAEAFF
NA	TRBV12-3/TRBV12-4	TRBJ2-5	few	TGTGCCAGCAGTTTAGGCAGCCTCAAGACCCAGTACTTC	CASSLGSLKTQYF
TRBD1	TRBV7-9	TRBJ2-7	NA	TGTGCCAGCAGCCAAGGGACAGCCTTATCCTACGAGCAGTACTTC	CASSQGTALSYEQYF
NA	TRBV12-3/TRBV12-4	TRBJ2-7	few	TGTGCCAGCAGTCCTACCGGGATGTCCTACGAGCAGTACTTC	CASSPTGMSYEQYF
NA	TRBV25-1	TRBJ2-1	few	TGTGCCAGCAGTGCCTACAATGAGCAGTTCTTC	CASSAYNEQFF
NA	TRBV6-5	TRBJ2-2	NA	TGTGCCAGCAGTTACCTACCCCCGGGGCGACCCGGGGAGCTGTTTTTT	CASSYLPPGRPGELFF
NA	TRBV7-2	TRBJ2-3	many	TGTGCCAGCAGCTTAGATCCAGCCTCAGATACGCAGTATTTT	CASSLDPASDTQYF
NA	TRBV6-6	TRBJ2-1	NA	TGTGCCAGCAGGCCCGCCTGGGGGGCAGGCTCCTACAATGAGCAGTTCTTC	CASRPAWGAGSYNEQFF
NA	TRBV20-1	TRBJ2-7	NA	TGCAGTGCTAGAACAGGGAACGAGCAGTACTTC	CSARTGNEQYF
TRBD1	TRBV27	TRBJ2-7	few	TGTGCCAGTAGACAGGGGGCCTACGAGCAGTACTTC	CASRQGAYEQYF
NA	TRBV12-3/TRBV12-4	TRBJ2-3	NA	TGTGCCAGCAGTATAGTAGACATGTCGCAGTATTTT	CASSIVDMSQYF
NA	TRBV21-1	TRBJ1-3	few	TGTGCCAGCAGCAATACAGTATTCACTGGAAACACCATATATTTT	CASSNTVFTGNTIYF
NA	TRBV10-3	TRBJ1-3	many	TGTGCCATCACTGGAAACACCATATATTTT	CAITGNTIYF
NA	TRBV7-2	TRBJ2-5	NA	TGTGCCAGCAGCTTAGCGGTTGTTAGTGAGACCCAGTACTTC	CASSLAVVSETQYF
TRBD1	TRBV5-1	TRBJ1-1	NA	TGCGCCAGCACCTTAGGACAGGGAGCTCCTGAAGCTTTCTTT	CASTLGQGAPEAFF
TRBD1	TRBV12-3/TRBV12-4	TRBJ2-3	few	TGTGCCAGCATCTTTGGGACAGGGGCGCAGTATTTT	CASIFGTGAQYF
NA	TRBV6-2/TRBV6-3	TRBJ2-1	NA	TGTGCCAGCAGCCGAGCGTACAATGAGCAGTTCTTC	CASSRAYNEQFF
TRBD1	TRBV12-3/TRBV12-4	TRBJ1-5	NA	TGTGCCAGTACCGGGACAGGGGGGATCCTCGGCAATCAGCCCCAGCATTTT	CASTGTGGILGNQPQHF
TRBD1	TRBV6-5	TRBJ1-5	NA	TGTGCCAGCAGTCCGTCCCGGGACAGGGAAGGAATTCAGCCCCAGCATTTT	CASSPSRDREGIQPQHF
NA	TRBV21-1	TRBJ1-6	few	TGTGCCAGCAGCAATCATTCACCCCTCCACTTT	CASSNHSPLHF
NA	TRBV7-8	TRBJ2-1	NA	TGTGCCAGCAGCCCCACCCCGGGGGCCTACAATGAGCAGTTCTTC	CASSPTPGAYNEQFF
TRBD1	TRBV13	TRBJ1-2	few	TGTGCCAGCAGCCCCAGACAGGGGGGCTATGGCTACACCTTC	CASSPRQGGYGYTF
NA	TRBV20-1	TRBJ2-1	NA	TGCAGTGCTAGTGCCAGCTTCACCTACAATGAGCAGTTCTTC	CSASASFTYNEQFF
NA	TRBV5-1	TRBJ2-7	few	TGCGCCAGCAGCGCTCGCGGACTTACAACCTACGAGCAGTACTTC	CASSARGLTTYEQYF
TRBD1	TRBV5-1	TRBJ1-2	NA	TGCGCCAGCAGCTTCCAGGGACAGGGCGACGGCTACACCTTC	CASSFQGQGDGYTF
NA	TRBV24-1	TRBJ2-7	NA	TGTGCCACCAGTGATCCAAGTGCCGGACCATACGAGCAGTACTTC	CATSDPSAGPYEQYF
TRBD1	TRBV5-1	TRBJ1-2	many	TGCGCCAGCAGCTTGGCCCGGACAGGCTATGGCTACACCTTC	CASSLARTGYGYTF
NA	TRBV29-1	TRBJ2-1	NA	TGCAGCGTTACCCCCTGGGGGTCGGGCAATGAGCAGTTCTTC	CSVTPWGSGNEQFF
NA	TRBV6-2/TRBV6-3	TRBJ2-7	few	TGTGCCAGCAGTCACTCGTCGGACGTCGATAACTTC	CASSHSSDVDNF
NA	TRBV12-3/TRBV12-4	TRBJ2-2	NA	TGTGCCAGCAGTCTGGGCCTTTTTGTCGGGGAGCTGTTTTTT	CASSLGLFVGELFF
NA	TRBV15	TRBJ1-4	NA	TGTGCCACCAGCAAAGCAAGGGAGGTTTGGGAAAAACTGTTTTTT	CATSKAREVWEKLFF
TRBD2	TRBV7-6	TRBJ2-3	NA	TGTGCCAGCAGCTTAGCGGGGGGGAGCACAGATACGCAGTATTTT	CASSLAGGSTDTQYF
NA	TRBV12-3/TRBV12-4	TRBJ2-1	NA	TGTGCCAGCAGTCTTACAGGGAATCCCTACAATGAGCAGTTCTTC	CASSLTGNPYNEQFF
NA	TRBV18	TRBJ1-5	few	TGTGCCAGCTCACCACCCCGGTCGGATCAGCCCCAGCATTTT	CASSPPRSDQPQHF
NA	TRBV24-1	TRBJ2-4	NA	TGTGCCACCAGTGATTCTAGGGGGGTAGCCAAAAACATTCAGTACTTC	CATSDSRGVAKNIQYF
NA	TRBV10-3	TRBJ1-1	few	TGTGCCATCAGTGATATGGCAGGTGACACTGAAGCTTTCTTT	CAISDMAGDTEAFF
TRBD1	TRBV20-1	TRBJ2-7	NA	TGCAGTGCTAGATCCAGCACGGGACAGACCTACGAGCAGTACTTC	CSARSSTGQTYEQYF
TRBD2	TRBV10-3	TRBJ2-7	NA	TGTGCCATTAGACTAGCGGGAGAGGTCTACGAGCAGTACTTC	CAIRLAGEVYEQYF
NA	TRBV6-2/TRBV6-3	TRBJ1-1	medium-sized	TGTGCCAGCAGACCCCCGGACAGAATGAACACTGAAGCTTTCTTT	CASRPPDRMNTEAFF
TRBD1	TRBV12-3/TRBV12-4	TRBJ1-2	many	TGTGCCAGCAGTTTGACCGGGACAGACTATGGCTACACCTTC	CASSLTGTDYGYTF
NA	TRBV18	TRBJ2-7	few	TGTGCCAGCTCACCGGTACCCGCTCCCTACGAGCAGTACTTC	CASSPVPAPYEQYF